The 28 T cell receptor beta chains listed next were all sequenced from one sample in a study of T cell repertoires in cytomegalovirus infection. TCRdb reprocessed the reads with MiXCR, giving one entry per CDR3 protein. The data hold about 920,000 distinct CDR3 sequences, with approximately 31% observed a single time. Their recognized antigens are unknown. The specimen was cultured CD8+ T cells from PBMCs, collected from culture after CMV antigen stimulation. The receptors were sampled from a human donor in good health (CMV status not recorded). Some clones in this sample may be carry-over from other donors' samples.

This chain connects TRBV5-4 to TRBJ2-1; D may be TRBD1 (5 bases). This CDR3 has 15 residues. CDR1 SGHNT and CDR2 YYREEE come from the germline V gene (reference sequence). V was clipped by 4 bases and J by 7 bases, with 18 bases between them. The CDR3 is CASSLPRPAGNEQFF. The DNA for the CDR3 is TGTGCCAGCAGCCTGCCGAGACCGGCAGGGAATGAGCAGTTCTTC. Supplemented by reference TRBV5-4 and TRBJ2-1, the full variable domain reads ETGVTQSPTHLIKTRGQQVTLRCSSQSGHNTVSWYQQALGQGPQFIFQYYREEENGRGNFPPRFSGLQFPNYSSELNVNALELDDSALYLCASSLPRPAGNEQFFGPGTRLTVL.

The genes are TRBV27 and TRBJ2-1; possible D gene TRBD1, 8 bases. Trimming cost V 1 base and J 7 bases, with 23 bases left between them. This CDR3 spans 18 amino acids. CDR1 and CDR2 (germline): MNHEY, SMNVEV (reference sequence). CDR3 residues: CASSLLPVTGAGGNEQFF. For the CDR3, the DNA is TGTGCCAGCAGTTTATTGCCCGTGACAGGGGCCGGGGGGAATGAGCAGTTCTTC.

This clonotype was seen a few times. CDR3 in DNA: TGTGCCAGCAGCCTAGGGACTAATAGAAAGATAGAGACCCAGTACTTC. Residues: CASSLGTNRKIETQYF. The J gene is TRBJ2-5, the V gene TRBV7-9; 7 bases fit TRBD2. Germline CDR1 reads SEHNR; CDR2 reads FQNEAQ (reference sequence). The CDR3 has 16 amino acids. Trimming removed 5 bases from V and 4 bases from J; junction bases left unmatched: 13.

This clonotype was seen a handful of times. The chain employs TRBV7-9 and TRBJ2-5, with TRBD1 matching over 9 bases. Trimming at V came to 2 bases and at J to 5 bases, leaving 6 bases not matched to a gene. The CDR3 contains 15 residues. Germline CDR1 reads SEHNR; CDR2 reads FQNEAQ (reference sequence). This CDR3 reads CASSLPDRGVETQYF. DNA for the CDR3: TGTGCCAGCAGCTTACCGGACAGGGGCGTTGAGACCCAGTACTTC.

This rearrangement joins TRBV4-1 to TRBJ1-1; no definite D call. The V gene's germline CDR1 is MGHRA and CDR2 YSYEKL. The CDR3 has 12 amino acids. V was trimmed by 0 bases and J by 7 bases, leaving 6 bases between them. Here the CDR3 reads CASSQEGFEAFF. The CDR3 coding sequence is TGCGCCAGCAGCCAAGAAGGGTTTGAAGCTTTCTTT.

This clonotype was observed a handful of times. The chain combines TRBV3-1 with TRBJ2-1; tentatively, D is TRBD1 or TRBD2 (7 bases each). Germline-derived CDR1 and CDR2 are LGHDT and YNNKEL (reference sequence). The CDR3 loop spans 12 amino acids. Trimming pared 8 bases from V and 10 bases from J, leaving 15 bases between. As DNA, the CDR3 is TGTGCCAGCTTAGGGAGGGGGCCGGAGCAGTTCTTC. It encodes CASLGRGPEQFF.

This clonotype came up many times. The chain links TRBV7-8 to TRBJ2-2; TRBD1 matches 9 bases. The CDR3 sequence is 17 residues long. The germline V gene has CDR1 SGHVS and CDR2 FQNEAQ. V gave up 4 bases and J gave up 6 bases; unmatched junction bases: 12. In nucleotides, the CDR3 is TGTGCCAGCAGCTCCGATTCGGGACAGGGACGCCCCGGGGAGCTGTTTTTT. It yields the protein CASSSDSGQGRPGELFF.

This clonotype was detected a few times. This chain connects TRBV4-1 to TRBJ2-3; D is uncertain. The CDR3 sequence is 16 residues long. The ends were cut back, 1 base at V and 6 bases at J, with 17 bases in the middle. Germline CDR1 reads MGHRA; CDR2 reads YSYEKL. The CDR3 coding sequence is TGCGCCAGCAGCCAAGTTAGGGCTTCTATGTCGGATACGCAGTATTTT. This gives the protein CASSQVRASMSDTQYF.

The rearrangement uses TRBV27 and TRBJ2-7, with D perhaps matching TRBD1 or TRBD2 (6 bases each). The CDR3 is 13 amino acids. V lost 10 bases, J lost 5 bases, and 18 bases lay in between. The V gene's germline CDR1 is MNHEY and CDR2 SMNVEV (reference sequence). In DNA form, the CDR3 reads TGTGCCACCGACGGTATAGGGGGGAACGAGCAGTACTTC. Translation gives CATDGIGGNEQYF.

This clonotype was counted between two and nine times. The chain employs TRBV7-2 and TRBJ2-5; D unresolved. The CDR3 consists of 15 residues. The germline CDR1 and CDR2 sequences are SGHTA and FQGNSA. The ends were cut back, 3 bases at V and 0 bases at J, with 11 bases in the middle. The CDR3 region is CASSFGGSYQETQYF. CDR3 bases: TGTGCCAGCAGCTTCGGTGGATCGTACCAAGAGACCCAGTACTTC.

The chain carries TRBV5-6 and TRBJ2-7; possibly TRBD1 for D (6 bases). Germline values: CDR1 SGHDT, CDR2 YYEEEE. Trimming took 4 bases from V and 7 from J, leaving 24 bases between them. There are 16 residues in the CDR3. Here the CDR3 reads CASSGGISRGVWEQYF. Here the CDR3 DNA reads TGTGCCAGCAGCGGCGGAATTAGCAGGGGAGTGTGGGAGCAGTACTTC. Complete variable domain (other parts from reference TRBV5-6 and TRBJ2-7): DAGVTQSPTHLIKTRGQQVTLRCSPKSGHDTVSWYQQALGQGPQFIFQYYEEEERQRGNFPDRFSGHQFPNYSSELNVNALLLGDSALYLCASSGGISRGVWEQYFGPGTRLTVT.

The chain carries TRBV6-1 and TRBJ2-1; D is unresolved. Trimming cost V 5 bases and J 4 bases, with 6 bases left between them. CDR3 length: 12 residues. Germline V CDR1 and CDR2: MNHNS, SASEGT. DNA of the CDR3: TGTGCCAGCAGTAAACCTTACAATGAGCAGTTCTTC. The encoded protein is CASSKPYNEQFF.

The V call is TRBV2, the J call TRBJ1-2, with 12 nucleotides matching TRBD1. The CDR3 loop spans 15 amino acids. Looked up from germline, CDR1 is SNHLY and CDR2 is FYNNEI. Trimming at V came to 11 bases and at J to 4 bases, leaving 11 bases not matched to a gene. CDR3 DNA sequence: TGTGCCGACGAAGGGACAGGGGGCCGGGGCTATGGCTACACCTTC. Encoded protein: CADEGTGGRGYGYTF.

This clonotype was detected many times. V is TRBV7-2 and J is TRBJ1-6; D is unclear. CDR3 length: 19 residues. Germline-derived CDR1 and CDR2 are SGHTA and FQGNSA. The ends were cut back, 5 bases at V and 2 bases at J, with 22 bases in the middle. The CDR3 loop reads CASSDRAEDPAPYNSPLHF. The DNA for the CDR3 is TGTGCCAGCAGCGACCGTGCCGAGGACCCCGCACCCTATAATTCACCCCTCCACTTT.

This clonotype was observed a handful of times. The chain joins TRBV7-6 to TRBJ2-7; D is perhaps TRBD2 (5 bases). CDR1 is SGHVS and CDR2 is FNYEAQ in the germline V gene. The CDR3 consists of 14 residues. Trimming took 1 base from V and 2 from J, leaving 9 bases between them. In DNA form, the CDR3 reads TGTGCCAGCAGCTTAGGGGTCGGGGCCTACGAGCAGTACGTC. Protein sequence: CASSLGVGAYEQYV.

This chain uses TRBV20-1 with TRBJ2-5; D is possibly TRBD2 (6 bases). The CDR3 spans 15 residues. With 3 bases removed from V and 0 bases from J, the gap between germline ends came to 14 bases. CDR1 and CDR2 from the germline V gene are DFQATT and SNEGSKA (reference sequence). The CDR3 DNA sequence: TGCAGTGCTAGGCCGAGGCTAGCGTACCAAGAGACCCAGTACTTC. This encodes CSARPRLAYQETQYF.

The rearrangement uses TRBV7-9 and TRBJ1-4; D remains ambiguous. Germline CDR1 reads SEHNR; CDR2 reads FQNEAQ (reference sequence). The CDR3 is 12 amino acids. V lost 7 bases to trimming and J lost 6 bases, with 9 bases between them. The DNA for the CDR3 is TGTGCCAGCACTGGCGGCGATGAAAAACTGTTTTTT. Translated: CASTGGDEKLFF. The entire variable domain, with the rest obtained from reference TRBV7-9 and TRBJ1-4, is as follows: DTGVSQNPRHKITKRGQNVTFRCDPISEHNRLYWYRQTLGQGPEFLTYFQNEAQLEKSRLLSDRFSAERPKGSFSTLEIQRTEQGDSAMYLCASTGGDEKLFFGSGTQLSVL.

This chain joins TRBV19 and TRBJ2-3; D is possibly TRBD2 (6 bases). CDR3 length: 15 amino acids. V was shortened by 5 bases and J by 0 bases, with 12 bases between the two germline ends. Germline loops: CDR1 LNHDA, CDR2 SQIVND (reference sequence). The CDR3 sequence: CASSWRDPSTDTQYF. For the CDR3, the DNA is TGTGCCAGTAGTTGGAGGGACCCTAGCACAGATACGCAGTATTTT. Filled out from reference TRBV19 and TRBJ2-3, the complete variable domain reads DGGITQSPKYLFRKEGQNVTLSCEQNLNHDAMYWYRQDPGQGLRLIYYSQIVNDFQKGDIAEGYSVSREKKESFPLTVTSAQKNPTAFYLCASSWRDPSTDTQYFGPGTRLTVL.

The gene calls are TRBV7-9 and TRBJ2-3, with TRBD1 matching over 11 bases. In germline, CDR1 is SEHNR, CDR2 FQNEAQ (reference sequence). Trimming took 4 bases from V and 3 from J; bases not matched to a gene: 6. The CDR3 length is 16 residues. Here the CDR3 DNA reads TGTGCCAGCAGCTCACGAGGACAGGGGGCAACAGATACGCAGTATTTT. Residues: CASSSRGQGATDTQYF.

CDR3: CASSLGRGYETQYF. The CDR3, as DNA: TGTGCCAGCAGCTTAGGCAGGGGGTATGAGACCCAGTACTTC. The chain combines TRBV11-2 with TRBJ2-5; 7 bases align to TRBD1. Germline V gene sequence: CDR1 SGHAT, CDR2 FQNNGV. V lost 1 base to trimming and J lost 5 bases; unmatched junction nucleotides: 4. The CDR3 runs to 14 residues.

This rearrangement joins TRBV5-1 to TRBJ2-1; 8 nucleotides agree with TRBD2. The CDR3 runs 17 residues. In germline, CDR1 is SGHRS, CDR2 YFSETQ. After removal of 4 bases from V and 0 bases from J, the junction contained 9 bases not matched to a gene. CDR3 sequence (DNA): TGCGCCAGCAGCCTGGAAAGCGGGGGTTACTCCTACAATGAGCAGTTCTTC. This codes for CASSLESGGYSYNEQFF.

For this clonotype: With a much larger clone just one base away, this may be a read error. It is likely a read error, because the conserved phenylalanine at the end of the CDR3 is missing. CDR3 region: CASSLEWLRQGYEQFS. CDR3 nucleotide sequence: TGTGCCAGCAGCTTAGAATGGCTCCGACAGGGGTATGAGCAGTTCTCC. The chain joins TRBV7-8 to TRBJ2-1, with 8 positions matching TRBD1. The CDR3 totals 16 residues. J was trimmed by 8 bases and V by 1 base; bases with no gene match: 10. Germline CDR1 and CDR2: SGHVS and FQNEAQ.

This clonotype showed up many times. This chain links TRBV28 with TRBJ2-4, with TRBD2 matching over 7 bases. CDR1 MDHEN and CDR2 SYDVKM come from the germline V gene. This CDR3 is 16 amino acids long. The J segment lost 3 bases and the V segment lost 8 bases, leaving 13 bases of the junction unmatched. The CDR3 loop reads CASGAGEREGKNIQYF. In DNA form, the CDR3 reads TGTGCCAGCGGCGCCGGAGAGAGGGAGGGCAAAAACATTCAGTACTTC.

The gene calls are TRBV10-3 and TRBJ2-7; TRBD2 is a possible D gene (5 bases). Germline V gives CDR1 ENHRY, CDR2 SYGVKD. The CDR3 is 12 amino acids. Trimming took off 11 bases at V and 0 bases at J, with 11 bases between the two ends. DNA of the CDR3: TGTGCCGTGGGAGAGGTCTCCTACGAGCAGTACTTC. Its protein is CAVGEVSYEQYF.

This clonotype showed up just a few times. The chain is built from TRBV20-1 and TRBJ1-4, with 7 nucleotides matching TRBD1. This CDR3 is built from 15 residues. Germline loops: CDR1 DFQATT, CDR2 SNEGSKA (reference sequence). Trimming cost V 0 bases and J 14 bases; bases outside gene matches: 15. The DNA of the CDR3 is TGCAGTGCTAGAGATTTCGACAGGGCCGGACCTTTGCTGTTTTTT. This encodes CSARDFDRAGPLLFF.

This clonotype was counted a few times. The chain is built from TRBV6-2 or TRBV6-3 and TRBJ2-3; tentative D call: TRBD1 (6 bases). This CDR3 region has 17 residues. Germline CDR1 reads MNHEY; CDR2 reads SVGEGT. V was shortened by 0 bases and J by 3 bases, with 16 bases between the two germline ends. The DNA for the CDR3 is TGTGCCAGCAGTTACTCGTTCAGGGGCGGTTCGACAGATACGCAGTATTTT. It yields the protein CASSYSFRGGSTDTQYF.

The chain joins TRBV27 to TRBJ1-2; 8 bases fit TRBD1. There are 16 residues in the CDR3. After removal of 4 bases from V and 8 bases from J, the junction contained 15 bases not matched to a gene. In germline, CDR1 is MNHEY, CDR2 SMNVEV (reference sequence). The chain's CDR3 is CASSSRKDRDVQGYTF. The CDR3 DNA reads TGTGCCAGCAGTTCGCGAAAGGACAGGGACGTTCAAGGCTACACCTTC.

As concerns this clonotype: A much more abundant neighbour one base away suggests this may be a read error. The V call is TRBV12-3 or TRBV12-4, the J call TRBJ2-1; perhaps TRBD2 as D (6 bases). This CDR3 has 13 residues. Trimming took off 0 bases at V and 8 bases at J, with 8 bases between the two ends. This CDR3 is CASSLAGDYEQFF. For the CDR3, the DNA is TGTGCCAGCAGTTTAGCCGGGGACTATGAGCAGTTCTTC.